These 27 T cell receptor beta chains share one sample of origin, sequenced in a study of siplizumab effects on memory and regulatory T cells. Data came from immunoSEQ multiplex PCR; TCRdb stores just in-frame clones and leaves some out. The data show 100,000 to 110,000 clones, more than 85% seen once. The sample comprised CD4+ T cells sorted from blood. The receptors shown here come from a human donor in good health.

This rearrangement joins TRBV6-1 to TRBJ1-4; tentative D call: TRBD1 (6 bases). The CDR3 extends over 13 amino acids. The ends were cut back, 8 bases at V and 7 bases at J, with 14 bases in the middle. Per the germline V gene, CDR1 is MNHNS and CDR2 is SASEGT. The CDR3 bases are TGTGCCAGCCTCGACAGGCGGGGTGAAAAACTGTTTTTT. This gives the protein CASLDRRGEKLFF.

V gene TRBV7-2 combines with J gene TRBJ2-1, with 11 bases lining up with TRBD2. The CDR3 extends over 16 amino acids. J lost 9 bases, V lost 1 base, and 8 bases had no gene match. Germline values: CDR1 SGHTA, CDR2 FQGNSA. CDR3 amino acids: CASSLGSGGARGEQFF. CDR3 DNA sequence: TGTGCCAGCAGCTTAGGTAGCGGGGGGGCCCGTGGTGAGCAGTTCTTC.

The CDR3 reads CASSLSGGYTGELFF. Written as DNA, the CDR3 is TGTGCCAGCAGCCTTAGCGGGGGCTACACCGGGGAGCTGTTTTTT. The chain links TRBV7-3 to TRBJ2-2, with 9 nucleotides matching TRBD2. The CDR3 covers 15 residues. Germline CDR1 reads SGHTA; CDR2 reads FQGTGA. V was pared by 5 bases and J by 3 bases, with 4 bases of the junction left unmatched.

This clone was seen only once. The chain carries TRBV29-1 and TRBJ1-2; D is possibly TRBD1 (6 bases). Germline CDR1 SQVTM, CDR2 ANQGSEA. The germline V and J ends were trimmed by 7 bases and 1 base, with 7 bases remaining between them. This CDR3 has 11 residues. CDR3 protein: CSGTVNYGYTF. CDR3 bases: TGCAGCGGGACAGTTAACTATGGCTACACCTTC.

V gene TRBV4-2 combines with J gene TRBJ2-2; tentative D call: TRBD1 (6 bases). Trimming took 4 bases from V and 4 from J, leaving 22 bases between them. Germline CDR1 is LGHNA and CDR2 is YNFKEQ. CDR3 length: 18 residues. The CDR3 coding sequence is TGTGCCAGCAGCCCCCGTCGTCTGGGGGCGTCGGGCACCGGGGAGCTGTTTTTT. Translated: CASSPRRLGASGTGELFF.

The chain uses TRBV18 and TRBJ1-1, with 9 bases matching TRBD1. V lost 6 bases to trimming and J lost 8 bases; unmatched junction nucleotides: 7. This CDR3 has 13 residues. From germline, CDR1 is KGHSH and CDR2 LQKENI. The CDR3 coding sequence is TGTGCCAGCTCCCCGTTGGACAGGGGCGAAGCTTTCTTT. It is translated as CASSPLDRGEAFF. Based on the CDR3 plus reference TRBV18 and TRBJ1-1, the full variable domain is NAGVMQNPRHLVRRRGQEARLRCSPMKGHSHVYWYRQLPEEGLKFMVYLQKENIIDESGMPKERFSAEFPKEGPSILRIQQVVRGDSAAYFCASSPLDRGEAFFGQGTRLTVV.

CDR3 bases: TGTGCCAGCAGCTTTAATAGCTGGACCACAGATACGCAGTATTTT. Translated, it gives CASSFNSWTTDTQYF. J is TRBJ2-3 and V is TRBV13, with D unclear. The V and J ends lost 3 bases and 2 bases respectively, with 12 bases between them. Germline V gene data show CDR1 as PRHDT and CDR2 as FYEKMQ (reference sequence). The CDR3 contains 15 residues.

The CDR3 region has the DNA TGTGCCAGCAGCCCCCAACAGGGTTGGAACACTGAAGCTTTCTTT. Amino acid sequence: CASSPQQGWNTEAFF. The chain joins TRBV7-2 to TRBJ1-1, with a weak D call TRBD1 (6 bases). V was cut by 5 bases and J by 1 base, with 14 bases left in between. The CDR3 is made up of 15 amino acids. The V gene's germline CDR1 is SGHTA and CDR2 FQGNSA. Variable domain in full (rest from reference TRBV7-2 and TRBJ1-1): GAGVSQSPSNKVTEKGKDVELRCDPISGHTALYWYRQSLGQGLEFLIYFQGNSAPDKSGLPSDRFSAERTGGSVSTLTIQRTQQEDSAVYLCASSPQQGWNTEAFFGQGTRLTVV.

The chain uses TRBV7-2 and TRBJ2-3; TRBD2 agrees at 13 bases. The V segment lost 2 bases and the J segment 0 bases; nucleotides outside the gene matches: 5. The germline V gene has CDR1 SGHTA and CDR2 FQGNSA. The CDR3 spans 18 residues. CDR3 amino acids: CASSLTSGGVPSTDTQYF. DNA for the CDR3: TGTGCCAGCAGCTTAACTAGCGGGGGGGTGCCTAGCACAGATACGCAGTATTTT.

This chain connects TRBV7-3 to TRBJ2-5; no clear D gene. The germline V gene has CDR1 SGHTA and CDR2 FQGTGA. This CDR3 has 13 residues. Trimming removed 5 bases from V and 5 bases from J, with 12 bases in between. The CDR3 reads CASSLYPGETQYF. In nucleotides, the CDR3 is TGTGCCAGCAGCCTTTACCCCGGTGAGACCCAGTACTTC.

This clone came up a few times. J is TRBJ1-4 and V is TRBV19; TRBD1 aligns across 10 bases. The CDR3 totals 17 residues. Trimming cost V 4 bases and J 1 base; bases outside gene matches: 6. CDR1 is LNHDA, CDR2 SQIVND, per germline (reference sequence). CDR3: CASSTRDRGITNEKLFF. The DNA for the CDR3 is TGTGCCAGTAGTACGCGGGACAGGGGAATAACTAATGAAAAACTGTTTTTT.

The V gene is TRBV5-1, the J gene TRBJ2-1, with D unclear. V was clipped by 0 bases and J by 0 bases, with 7 bases between them. CDR3 size: 15 residues. From germline, CDR1 is SGHRS and CDR2 YFSETQ. CDR3 sequence (DNA): TGCGCCAGCAGCTTGGGCGGATACTCCTACAATGAGCAGTTCTTC. Translating gives CASSLGGYSYNEQFF.

V is TRBV29-1 and J is TRBJ2-1; D is unclear. Germline assignment: CDR1 SQVTM and CDR2 ANQGSEA. The CDR3 covers 11 residues. Trimming removed 6 bases at V and 4 bases at J, with 7 bases between. The CDR3 DNA is TGCAGCGTGGGCCGATACAATGAGCAGTTCTTC. This codes for CSVGRYNEQFF.

This chain links TRBV10-2 with TRBJ2-7, with TRBD2 matching over 9 bases. CDR1 and CDR2 (germline): WSHSY, SAAADI. V lost 2 bases, J lost 6 bases, and 2 bases stayed unmatched. This CDR3 spans 13 amino acids. In DNA, the CDR3 is TGCGCCAGCAGTGAGGCGGGGGGGCGCGAGCAGTACTTC. This codes for CASSEAGGREQYF.

Concerning this clone itself: Sequence at one end of the junction differs from germline and may be a read error. The rearrangement links TRBV10-3 to TRBJ1-1; D is unclear. CDR1 and CDR2 (germline): ENHRY, SYGVKD. The CDR3 consists of 15 residues. For the CDR3, the DNA is TGTGCCATCGGTGAGGGAATCTCAGAGAACACTGAAGCTTTCTTT. Amino acid sequence: CAIGEGISENTEAFF.

The sample holds one count of this clone. The genes are TRBV10-2 and TRBJ2-2; 9 bases align to TRBD2. This CDR3 is built from 16 residues. In germline, CDR1 is WSHSY, CDR2 SAAADI. Trimming removed 6 bases from V and 1 base from J; junction bases left unmatched: 6. The CDR3: CASRSFSGGNTGELFF. The CDR3 DNA reads TGCGCCAGCAGGTCTTTTAGCGGGGGGAACACCGGGGAGCTGTTTTTT.

This clone came up a few times. The gene calls are TRBV10-3 and TRBJ2-7; D is unresolved. The ends were cut back, 2 bases at V and 4 bases at J, with 3 bases in the middle. Germline V gene lookup returns CDR1 ENHRY and CDR2 SYGVKD. The CDR3 contains 11 residues. In DNA form, the CDR3 reads TGTGCCATCAGTGAGCTATACGAGCAGTACTTC. Translated, it gives CAISELYEQYF.

A word on this clone: The same CDR3 is also encoded by other DNA sequences in this sample. This CDR3 is CASRARGSGNTIYF. In DNA form, the CDR3 reads TGTGCCAGCAGAGCAAGGGGTTCTGGAAACACCATATATTTT. V and J are TRBV5-6 and TRBJ1-3, with D perhaps TRBD1 (5 bases). The length of the CDR3 is 14 residues. V dropped 5 bases and J dropped 1 base, with 10 bases sitting between them. CDR1 is SGHDT, CDR2 YYEEEE, per germline.

As to this clone: The sample has other DNA sequences that encode this CDR3 too. The chain combines TRBV6-1 with TRBJ2-2; TRBD2 is a possible D gene (5 bases). The CDR3 covers 15 residues. CDR1 is MNHNS, CDR2 SASEGT, per germline. The V and J ends lost 2 bases and 2 bases respectively, with 9 bases between them. The DNA of the CDR3 is TGTGCCAGCAGTGAAAGCCGGGGAAACACCGGGGAGCTGTTTTTT. Translation: CASSESRGNTGELFF.

V gene TRBV12-5 combines with J gene TRBJ1-6; 10 bases align to TRBD1. Germline V gene lookup returns CDR1 LGHNT and CDR2 FRNRAP. The ends lost 10 bases at V and 8 bases at J; junction bases unmatched: 14. CDR3 length: 16 amino acids. The CDR3 region has the DNA TGTGCTACCTACTCGTACCGGGACAGGGGAGATTCACCCCTCCACTTT. It is translated as CATYSYRDRGDSPLHF.

The sample holds a few counts of this clone. V usage is TRBV6-1 and J usage is TRBJ2-7; D is perhaps TRBD1 or TRBD2 (5 bases each). CDR3 length: 12 amino acids. Germline lookup yields CDR1 MNHNS and CDR2 SASEGT. Between the trimmed V and J ends, which lost 10 bases and 7 bases, there was a span of 17 bases. The CDR3 protein is CATWGRTVEQYF. As DNA, the CDR3 is TGTGCCACGTGGGGCCGGACTGTTGAGCAGTACTTC.

V usage is TRBV12-5 and J usage is TRBJ2-5; D call uncertain. Germline CDR1 LGHNT, CDR2 FRNRAP. This CDR3 has 12 amino acids. Trimming left V 1 base short and J 5 bases short, with 5 bases between. The CDR3 loop reads CASGLGAETQYF. CDR3 DNA: TGTGCTAGTGGTTTGGGTGCGGAGACCCAGTACTTC.

The chain links TRBV10-3 to TRBJ2-3; 7 bases line up with TRBD1. The germline V gene encodes CDR1 ENHRY and CDR2 SYGVKD. V shed 4 bases and J 4 bases; nucleotides not matched to a gene: 2. CDR3 size: 13 residues. CDR3 protein: CAISATGADTQYF. CDR3 sequence (DNA): TGTGCCATCAGTGCAACAGGGGCAGATACGCAGTATTTT.

The rearrangement links TRBV6-1 to TRBJ2-1; D remains ambiguous. Germline values: CDR1 MNHNS, CDR2 SASEGT. V lost 4 bases and J 4 bases, leaving 8 bases between the germline ends. This CDR3 has 13 residues. Here the CDR3 reads CASSGQKYNEQFF. CDR3 in DNA: TGTGCCAGCAGTGGGCAGAAATACAATGAGCAGTTCTTC.

The chain is built from TRBV11-2 and TRBJ1-2; the match to TRBD1 covers 7 bases. J lost 6 bases, V lost 1 base, and 5 bases had no gene match. The CDR3 runs 14 residues. CDR1 SGHAT and CDR2 FQNNGV come from the germline V gene. CDR3 DNA: TGTGCCAGCAGCTTAGTCGACAGGGTAAATGGCTACACCTTC. Amino acids: CASSLVDRVNGYTF.

V and J are TRBV28 and TRBJ1-4, with 10 nucleotides matching TRBD1. CDR1 is MDHEN, CDR2 SYDVKM, per germline. With 2 bases clipped from V and 5 bases from J, the junction kept 2 bases outside the gene matches. The CDR3 consists of 15 residues. The CDR3 region is CASSLVGQGNEKLFF. DNA for the CDR3: TGTGCCAGCAGTTTAGTGGGACAGGGGAATGAAAAACTGTTTTTT.

This clone showed up just once. The rearrangement links TRBV30 to TRBJ2-2; no clear D gene. CDR1 is GTSNPN, CDR2 SVGIG, per germline (reference sequence). V lost 3 bases and J lost 4, with 15 bases in between. CDR3 size: 15 residues. CDR3 bases: TGTGCCTGGAGCGCCACAAGGGTTCGCACCGGGGAGCTGTTTTTT. Protein product: CAWSATRVRTGELFF.